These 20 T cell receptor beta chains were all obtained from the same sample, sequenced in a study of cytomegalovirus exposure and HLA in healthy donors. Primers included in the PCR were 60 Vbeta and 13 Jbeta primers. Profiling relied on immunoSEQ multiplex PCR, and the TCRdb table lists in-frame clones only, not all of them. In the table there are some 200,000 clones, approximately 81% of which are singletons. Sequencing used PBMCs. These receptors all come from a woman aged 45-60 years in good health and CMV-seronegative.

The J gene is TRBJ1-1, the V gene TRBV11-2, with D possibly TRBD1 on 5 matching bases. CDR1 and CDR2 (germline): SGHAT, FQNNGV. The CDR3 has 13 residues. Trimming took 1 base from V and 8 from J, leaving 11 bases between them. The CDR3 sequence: CASSLARGREAFF. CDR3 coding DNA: TGTGCCAGCAGCTTAGCAAGGGGCCGAGAAGCTTTCTTT. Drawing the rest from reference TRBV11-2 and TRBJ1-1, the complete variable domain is EAGVAQSPRYKIIEKRQSVAFWCNPISGHATLYWYQQILGQGPKLLIQFQNNGVVDDSQLPKDRFSAERLKGVDSTLKIQPAKLEDSAVYLCASSLARGREAFFGQGTRLTVV.

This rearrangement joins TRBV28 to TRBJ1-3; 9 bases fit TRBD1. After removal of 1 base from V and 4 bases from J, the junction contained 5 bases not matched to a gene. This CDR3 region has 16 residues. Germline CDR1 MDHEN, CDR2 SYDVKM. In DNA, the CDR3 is TGTGCCAGCAGTTTATTCGGGACAGGGTTAGGAAACACCATATATTTT. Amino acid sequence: CASSLFGTGLGNTIYF.

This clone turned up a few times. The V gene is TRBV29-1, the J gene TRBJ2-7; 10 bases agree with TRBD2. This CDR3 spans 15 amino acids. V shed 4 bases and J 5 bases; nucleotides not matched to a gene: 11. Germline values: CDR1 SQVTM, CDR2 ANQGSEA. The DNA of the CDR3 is TGCAGCGTTGCCCCCCCTAGCGGGAGTATGAACGAGCAGTACTTC. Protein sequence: CSVAPPSGSMNEQYF.

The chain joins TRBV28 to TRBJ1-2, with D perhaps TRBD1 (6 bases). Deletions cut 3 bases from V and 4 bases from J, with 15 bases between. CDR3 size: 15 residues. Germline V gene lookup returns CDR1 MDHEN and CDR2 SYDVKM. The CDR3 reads CASSFPNPGVYGYTF. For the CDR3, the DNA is TGTGCCAGCAGTTTCCCGAACCCAGGGGTCTATGGCTACACCTTC.

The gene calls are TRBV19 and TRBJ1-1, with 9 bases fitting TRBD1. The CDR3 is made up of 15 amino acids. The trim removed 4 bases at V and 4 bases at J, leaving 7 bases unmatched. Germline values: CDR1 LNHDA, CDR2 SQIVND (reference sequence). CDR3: CASSTQGARVTEAFF. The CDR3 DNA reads TGTGCCAGTAGTACACAGGGGGCGCGGGTCACTGAAGCTTTCTTT.

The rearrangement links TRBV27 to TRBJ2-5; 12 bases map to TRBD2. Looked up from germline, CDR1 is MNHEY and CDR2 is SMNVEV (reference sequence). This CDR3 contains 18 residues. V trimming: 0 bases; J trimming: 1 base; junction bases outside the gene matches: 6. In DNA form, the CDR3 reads TGTGCCAGCAGTTTATCGACTAGCGGGGGTACACGCCAAGAGACCCAGTACTTC. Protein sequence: CASSLSTSGGTRQETQYF.

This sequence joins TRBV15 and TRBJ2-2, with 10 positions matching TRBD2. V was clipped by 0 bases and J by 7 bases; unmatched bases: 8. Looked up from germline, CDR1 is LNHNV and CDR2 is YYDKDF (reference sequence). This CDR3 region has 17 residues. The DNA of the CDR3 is TGTGCCACCAGCAGAGATATTCTAGCGGGAGCGGTCGGGGAGCTGTTTTTT. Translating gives CATSRDILAGAVGELFF.

As DNA, the CDR3 is TGTGCCAGCAGCTTACAGGGTGAACTGTTTTTT. The encoded protein is CASSLQGELFF. The chain combines TRBV7-6 with TRBJ1-4, with D possibly matching TRBD1 (5 bases). Germline-derived CDR1 and CDR2 are SGHVS and FNYEAQ. There are 11 residues in the CDR3. V lost 2 bases and J 12 bases, leaving 7 bases between the germline ends. The full variable domain, its missing parts supplied by reference TRBV7-6 and TRBJ1-4, is GAGVSQSPRYKVTKRGQDVALRCDPISGHVSLYWYRQALGQGPEFLTYFNYEAQQDKSGLPNDRFSAERPEGSISTLTIQRTEQRDSAMYRCASSLQGELFFGSGTQLSVL.

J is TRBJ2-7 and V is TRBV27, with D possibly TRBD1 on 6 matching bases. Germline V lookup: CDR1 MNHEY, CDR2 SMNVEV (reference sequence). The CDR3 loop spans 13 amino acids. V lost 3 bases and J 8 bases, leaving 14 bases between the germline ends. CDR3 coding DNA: TGTGCCAGCAGTTTTGTGGCAGGGGATAAGCAGTACTTC. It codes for CASSFVAGDKQYF.

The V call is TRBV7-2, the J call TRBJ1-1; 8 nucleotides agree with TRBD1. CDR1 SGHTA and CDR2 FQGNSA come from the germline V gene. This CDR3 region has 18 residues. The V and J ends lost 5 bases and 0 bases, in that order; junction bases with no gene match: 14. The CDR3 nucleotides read TGTGCCAGCAGCGCCAGAGGGGGGACAGGAAAACTGAACACTGAAGCTTTCTTT. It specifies CASSARGGTGKLNTEAFF.

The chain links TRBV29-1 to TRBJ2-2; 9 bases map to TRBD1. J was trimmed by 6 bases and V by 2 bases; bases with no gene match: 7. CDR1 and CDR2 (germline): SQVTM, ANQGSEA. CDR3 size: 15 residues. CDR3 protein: CSVELRDREPGELFF. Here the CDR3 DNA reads TGCAGCGTTGAACTCCGGGACAGGGAACCCGGGGAGCTGTTTTTT.

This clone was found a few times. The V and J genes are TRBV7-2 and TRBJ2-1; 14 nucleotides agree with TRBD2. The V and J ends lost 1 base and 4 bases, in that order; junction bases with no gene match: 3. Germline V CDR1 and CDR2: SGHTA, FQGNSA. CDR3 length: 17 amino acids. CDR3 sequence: CASSLGGLAGAYNEQFF. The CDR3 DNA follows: TGTGCCAGCAGCTTAGGGGGACTAGCGGGAGCATACAATGAGCAGTTCTTC.

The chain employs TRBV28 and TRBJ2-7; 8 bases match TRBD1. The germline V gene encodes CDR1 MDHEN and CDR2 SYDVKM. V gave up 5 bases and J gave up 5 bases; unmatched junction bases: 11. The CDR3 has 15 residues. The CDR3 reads CASSLARTGSDEQYF. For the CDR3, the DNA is TGTGCCAGCAGTCTTGCTAGGACAGGGAGCGACGAGCAGTACTTC.

CDR3 coding DNA: TGTGCCAGCAGCGTAGTCGGGACAGGGGATACGCAGTATTTT. Its translation is CASSVVGTGDTQYF. V usage is TRBV9 and J usage is TRBJ2-3, with 9 bases aligning to TRBD1. Germline assignment: CDR1 SGDLS and CDR2 YYNGEE. The V and J ends lost 0 bases and 6 bases, in that order; junction bases with no gene match: 2. The CDR3 contains 14 residues.

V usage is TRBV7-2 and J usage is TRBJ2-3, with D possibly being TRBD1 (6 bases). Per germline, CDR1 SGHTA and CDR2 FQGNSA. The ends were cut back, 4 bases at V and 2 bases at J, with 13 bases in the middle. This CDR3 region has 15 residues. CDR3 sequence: CASSSGTFYTDTQYF. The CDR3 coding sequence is TGTGCCAGCAGCTCCGGGACATTCTACACAGATACGCAGTATTTT.

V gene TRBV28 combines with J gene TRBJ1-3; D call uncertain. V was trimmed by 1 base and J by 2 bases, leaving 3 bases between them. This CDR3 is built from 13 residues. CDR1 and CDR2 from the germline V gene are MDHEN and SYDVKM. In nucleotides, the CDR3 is TGTGCCAGCAGTTTATCAGCTGGAAACACCATATATTTT. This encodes CASSLSAGNTIYF. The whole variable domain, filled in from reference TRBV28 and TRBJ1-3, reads DVKVTQSSRYLVKRTGEKVFLECVQDMDHENMFWYRQDPGLGLRLIYFSYDVKMKEKGDIPEGYSVSREKKERFSLILESASTNQTSMYLCASSLSAGNTIYFGEGSWLTVV.

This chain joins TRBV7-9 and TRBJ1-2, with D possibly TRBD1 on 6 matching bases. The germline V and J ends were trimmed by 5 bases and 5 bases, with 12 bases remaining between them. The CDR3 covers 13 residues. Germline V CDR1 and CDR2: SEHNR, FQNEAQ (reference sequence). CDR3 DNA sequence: TGTGCCAGCAGCACTGGACAGCCTTATGGCTACACCTTC. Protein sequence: CASSTGQPYGYTF.

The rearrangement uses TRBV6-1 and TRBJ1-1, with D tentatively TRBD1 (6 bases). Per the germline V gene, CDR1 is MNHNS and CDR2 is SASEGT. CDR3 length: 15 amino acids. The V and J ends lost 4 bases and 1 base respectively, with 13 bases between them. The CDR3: CASSVVGTTNTEAFF. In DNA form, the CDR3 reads TGTGCCAGCAGTGTCGTTGGGACAACGAACACTGAAGCTTTCTTT.

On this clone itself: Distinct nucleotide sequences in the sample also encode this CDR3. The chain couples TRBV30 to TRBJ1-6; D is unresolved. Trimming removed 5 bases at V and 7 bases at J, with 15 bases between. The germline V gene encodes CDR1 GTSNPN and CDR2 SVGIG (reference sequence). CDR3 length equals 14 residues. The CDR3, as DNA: TGTGCCTGGGTGGGCGGGATGAGAAATTCACCCCTCCACTTT. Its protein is CAWVGGMRNSPLHF.

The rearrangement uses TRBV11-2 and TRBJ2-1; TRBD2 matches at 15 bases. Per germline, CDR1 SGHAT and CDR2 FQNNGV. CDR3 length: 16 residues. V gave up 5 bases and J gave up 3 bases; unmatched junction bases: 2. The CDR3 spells CASSRTSGGGYNEQFF. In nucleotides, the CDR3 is TGTGCCAGCAGCCGGACTAGCGGGGGGGGCTACAATGAGCAGTTCTTC.